The TCR beta chain described here comes from a study of blood T cell repertoires in COVID-19. Study context: There were acute and convalescent COVID-19 samples, and they came from the United States, Italy and Spain.

The repertoire was sequenced with immunoSEQ multiplex PCR; TCRdb's copy has only in-frame clones and lacks some. In the table there are roughly 110,000 clones, approximately 84% of which are singletons. V was trimmed by 1 base and J by 5 bases, leaving 10 bases between them. The germline V gene encodes CDR1 SGHRS and CDR2 YFSETQ. The CDR3 runs to 13 residues. The sample comprised peripheral blood. This chain joins TRBV5-1 and TRBJ2-7; D gene unclear. The sequence derives from a woman aged 60-75 years with acute or convalescent COVID-19. CDR3 in DNA: TGCGCCAGCAGCTTGAGTCAGCGCGACGAGCAGTACTTC. Amino acids: CASSLSQRDEQYF. Combining the CDR3 with reference TRBV5-1 and TRBJ2-7 gives the whole variable domain KAGVTQTPRYLIKTRGQQVTLSCSPISGHRSVSWYQQTPGQGLQFLFEYFSETQRNKGNFPGRFSGRQFSNSRSEMNVSTLELGDSALYLCASSLSQRDEQYFGPGTRLTVT.